This T cell receptor beta chain was recorded in a study of blood T cells in healthy people across ages. This clonotype was detected a few times. Combining a sample-barcoded 5' primer with a J-beta primer mix, a second PCR ran for roughly 7 to 12 cycles. TCRdb ran MiXCR on the 5' RACE reads and lists one entry per CDR3 protein. Of 700,000 to 900,000 distinct CDR3 sequences in the sample, about 55% are singletons; the top ten hold about 42%. Sequencing used blood. The TCR originated in an elderly man in good health.

Written as DNA, the CDR3 is TGTGCCAGCAGTTTGAAGATAGGGGGGAATGAGCAGTTCTTC. It codes for CASSLKIGGNEQFF. V usage is TRBV27 and J usage is TRBJ2-1; possibly TRBD1 or TRBD2 for D (6 bases each). CDR3 length: 14 amino acids. The germline gives CDR1 MNHEY, CDR2 SMNVEV (reference sequence). V lost 3 bases and J lost 7, with 13 bases in between.